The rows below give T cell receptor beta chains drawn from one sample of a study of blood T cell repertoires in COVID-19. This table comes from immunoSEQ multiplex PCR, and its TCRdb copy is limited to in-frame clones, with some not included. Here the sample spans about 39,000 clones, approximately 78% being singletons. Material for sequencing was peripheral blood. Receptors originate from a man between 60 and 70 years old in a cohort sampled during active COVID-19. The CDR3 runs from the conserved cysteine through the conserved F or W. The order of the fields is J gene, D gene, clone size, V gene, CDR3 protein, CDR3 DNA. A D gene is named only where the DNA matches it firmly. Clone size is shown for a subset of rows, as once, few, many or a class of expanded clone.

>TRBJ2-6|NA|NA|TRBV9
CASSVDRDIHSGANVLTF
TGTGCCAGCAGCGTAGATCGGGACATCCACTCTGGGGCCAACGTCCTGACTTTC
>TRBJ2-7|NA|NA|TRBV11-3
CASSPTGSGEQYF
TGTGCCAGCAGCCCCACAGGGAGTGGCGAGCAGTACTTC
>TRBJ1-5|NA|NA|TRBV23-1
CASSQNRAGANQPQHF
TGCGCCAGCAGTCAAAATAGGGCAGGGGCAAATCAGCCCCAGCATTTT
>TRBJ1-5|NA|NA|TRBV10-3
CAISESMGLGQPQHF
TGTGCCATCAGTGAGTCGATGGGCCTGGGCCAGCCCCAGCATTTT
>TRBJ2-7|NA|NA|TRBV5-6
CASSLYNFEVEQYF
TGTGCCAGCAGCCTCTACAATTTCGAGGTAGAGCAGTACTTC
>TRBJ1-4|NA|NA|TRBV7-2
CASSLDRVATNEKLFF
TGTGCCAGCAGCTTAGATCGGGTCGCAACTAATGAAAAACTGTTTTTT
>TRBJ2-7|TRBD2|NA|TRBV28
CASRTGTSGGTYEQYF
TGTGCCAGCAGAACCGGGACTAGCGGGGGAACCTACGAGCAGTACTTC
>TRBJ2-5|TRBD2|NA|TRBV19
CASSKRGETQYF
TGTGCCAGTAGTAAGCGGGGGGAGACCCAGTACTTC
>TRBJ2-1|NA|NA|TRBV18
CASSPPGRNEQFF
TGTGCCAGCTCACCACCGGGGCGAAATGAGCAGTTCTTC
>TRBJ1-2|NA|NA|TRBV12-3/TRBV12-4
CASSSTGFGYTF
TGTGCCAGCAGCTCGACAGGTTTCGGCTACACCTTC
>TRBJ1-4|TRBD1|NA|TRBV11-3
CASSRQGLTNEKLFF
TGTGCCAGCAGCCGACAGGGTCTGACTAATGAAAAACTGTTTTTT
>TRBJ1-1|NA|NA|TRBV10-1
CASSEYRGSTEAFF
TGCGCCAGCAGTGAGTACAGAGGGAGTACTGAAGCTTTCTTT
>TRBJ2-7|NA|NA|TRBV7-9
CASSLQDYEQYF
TGTGCCAGCAGCTTACAGGACTACGAGCAGTACTTC
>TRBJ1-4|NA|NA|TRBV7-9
CASSLSTGEKLFF
TGTGCCAGCAGCTTATCAACAGGAGAAAAACTGTTTTTT
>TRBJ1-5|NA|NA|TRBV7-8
CASSSDSRGGGPQHF
TGTGCCAGCAGCTCCGATTCGAGGGGGGGCGGGCCCCAGCATTTT
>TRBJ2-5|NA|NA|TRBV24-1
CATSDNSGGTQYF
TGTGCCACCAGTGATAACTCCGGTGGGACCCAGTACTTC
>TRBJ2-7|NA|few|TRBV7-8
CASSSQAEGQQYF
TGTGCCAGCAGTTCACAAGCGGAGGGGCAGCAGTACTTC
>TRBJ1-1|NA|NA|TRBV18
CASSPVPGHKNTEAFF
TGTGCCAGCTCACCGGTTCCGGGACACAAGAACACTGAAGCTTTCTTT
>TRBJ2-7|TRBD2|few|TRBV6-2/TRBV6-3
CASSYSIGLAGVIDLYEQYF
TGTGCCAGCAGTTACTCGATAGGACTAGCGGGAGTCATCGACCTCTACGAGCAGTACTTC
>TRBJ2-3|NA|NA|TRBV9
CASSVAGSTDTQYF
TGTGCCAGCAGCGTAGCGGGAAGCACAGATACGCAGTATTTT
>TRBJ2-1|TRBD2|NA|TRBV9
CASSPQWTSGGRGEQFF
TGTGCCAGCAGCCCCCAGTGGACTAGCGGGGGCAGGGGTGAGCAGTTCTTC
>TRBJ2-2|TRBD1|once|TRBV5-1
CASSLGDRGPNTGELFF
TGCGCCAGCAGCTTGGGGGACAGGGGCCCGAACACCGGGGAGCTGTTTTTT
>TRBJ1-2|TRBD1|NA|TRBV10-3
CAMRTGEDYGYTF
TGTGCCATGAGGACAGGGGAGGATTATGGCTACACCTTC
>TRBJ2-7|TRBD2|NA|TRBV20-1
CSVAGVYEQYF
TGCAGTGTAGCGGGGGTCTACGAGCAGTACTTC
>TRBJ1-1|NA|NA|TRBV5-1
CASSAGGVSNTEAFF
TGCGCCAGCAGCGCCGGGGGGGTTAGTAACACTGAAGCTTTCTTT
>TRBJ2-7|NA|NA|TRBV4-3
CASSQDSFPGSSYEQYF
TGCGCCAGCAGCCAAGACAGTTTCCCGGGGAGCTCCTACGAGCAGTACTTC
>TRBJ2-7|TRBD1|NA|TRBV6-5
CASSSGATGAYEQYF
TGTGCCAGCAGTTCTGGGGCCACAGGGGCCTACGAGCAGTACTTC
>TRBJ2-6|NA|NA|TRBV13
CASSWGTGPPGANVLTF
TGTGCCAGCAGCTGGGGGACTGGCCCCCCTGGGGCCAACGTCCTGACTTTC
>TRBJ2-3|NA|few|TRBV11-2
CASSLEQNTQYF
TGTGCCAGCAGCTTAGAGCAGAATACGCAGTATTTT
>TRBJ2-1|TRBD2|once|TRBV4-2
CASSQGAGGSNEQFF
TGTGCCAGCAGCCAAGGAGCGGGAGGGAGCAATGAGCAGTTCTTC
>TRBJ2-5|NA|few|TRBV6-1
CASSEEVLAPQETQYF
TGTGCCAGCAGTGAAGAAGTTCTAGCGCCCCAAGAGACCCAGTACTTC
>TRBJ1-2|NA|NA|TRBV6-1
CASSEASGRSNGYTF
TGTGCCAGCAGTGAAGCGAGTGGCAGGTCAAATGGCTACACCTTC
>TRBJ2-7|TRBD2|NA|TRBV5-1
CASSSAARTSRYEQYF
TGCGCCAGCAGCTCAGCGGCTCGGACTAGCCGTTACGAGCAGTACTTC
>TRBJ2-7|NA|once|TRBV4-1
CASSQDTGSRYEQYF
TGCGCCAGCAGCCAGGACACCGGAAGCCGCTACGAGCAGTACTTC
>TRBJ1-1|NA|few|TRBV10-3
CAISAGERIEAFF
TGTGCCATCAGTGCAGGGGAGAGAATTGAAGCTTTCTTT
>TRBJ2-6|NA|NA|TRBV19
CASQPGFGANVLTF
TGTGCCAGCCAACCAGGGTTTGGGGCCAACGTCCTGACTTTC
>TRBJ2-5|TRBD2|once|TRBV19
CATKVAGDQETQYF
TGTGCCACCAAGGTAGCGGGGGACCAAGAGACCCAGTACTTC
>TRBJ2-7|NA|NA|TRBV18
CASSQSGVVYEQYF
TGTGCCAGCTCACAGTCGGGAGTGGTTTACGAGCAGTACTTC
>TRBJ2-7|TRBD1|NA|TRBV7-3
CASSRDRDSYEQYF
TGTGCCAGCAGCCGGGACAGGGACTCCTACGAGCAGTACTTC
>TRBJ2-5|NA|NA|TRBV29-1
CSVGQGKVETQYF
TGCAGCGTTGGGCAGGGGAAGGTGGAGACCCAGTACTTC
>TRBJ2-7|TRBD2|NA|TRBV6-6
CASADLAGASYEQYF
TGTGCCAGCGCCGATCTAGCGGGGGCCTCCTACGAGCAGTACTTC
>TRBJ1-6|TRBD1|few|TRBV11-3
CASSPTGTVNSPLHF
TGTGCCAGCAGCCCTACCGGGACAGTCAATTCACCCCTCCACTTT